What follows are 22 T cell receptor beta chains derived from one specimen sequenced in a study of OX40 agonist ivuxolimab in advanced cancers. This table comes from immunoSEQ multiplex PCR, and its TCRdb copy is limited to in-frame clones, with some not included. The sample has nearly 25,000 clones, under 95% seen once; the top ten hold almost 50%. Sequences were derived from CD4+ or CD8+ T cells sorted from blood, sampled in a trial of the OX40 agonist ivuxolimab. The receptors originated from an adult with an advanced solid tumor such as melanoma, head and neck, liver or kidney cancer.

The chain couples TRBV7-9 to TRBJ2-7; D gene ambiguous. Trimming shortened V by 1 base and J by 5 bases, and 9 bases separated the two germline ends. The CDR3 has 13 residues. Germline loops: CDR1 SEHNR, CDR2 FQNEAQ (reference sequence). CDR3 amino acids: CASSLVMGDEQYF. The CDR3, as DNA: TGTGCCAGCAGCTTAGTGATGGGTGACGAGCAGTACTTC.

CDR3: CASSPDRYEQFF. CDR3 DNA sequence: TGTGCCAGCAGCCCCGACAGGTATGAGCAGTTCTTC. This chain joins TRBV11-1 and TRBJ2-1; D is possibly TRBD1 (6 bases). The CDR3 sequence is 12 residues long. Germline-derived CDR1 and CDR2 are SGHAT and FQDESV (reference sequence). Trimming took off 5 bases at V and 8 bases at J, with 10 bases between the two ends. The variable domain in full, completed from reference TRBV11-1 and TRBJ2-1, reads EAEVAQSPRYKITEKSQAVAFWCDPISGHATLYWYRQILGQGPELLVQFQDESVVDDSQLPKDRFSAERLKGVDSTLKIQPAELGDSAMYLCASSPDRYEQFFGPGTRLTVL.

J is TRBJ1-2 and V is TRBV2; 7 bases line up with TRBD1. CDR1 and CDR2 from the germline V gene are SNHLY and FYNNEI. This CDR3 is built from 14 residues. The junction had 7 bases not matched to a gene; V was cut back by 5 bases and J by 4 bases. The CDR3 DNA follows: TGTGCCAGCAGTCTTACCGGGACAGTCTATGGCTACACCTTC. Amino acid sequence: CASSLTGTVYGYTF.

The V call is TRBV10-2, the J call TRBJ2-2, with 7 bases matching TRBD1. This CDR3 is built from 14 residues. CDR1 WSHSY and CDR2 SAAADI come from the germline V gene. Trimming took 3 bases from V and 6 from J; bases not matched to a gene: 4. The CDR3 DNA sequence: TGCGCCAGCAGTGAACAGGGGAATGCCGGGGAGCTGTTTTTT. This encodes CASSEQGNAGELFF.

CDR3 nucleotide sequence: TGTGCCAGCAGTGAATTTAGTAGCGGGATACAGTACGAGCAGTACTTC. Translation: CASSEFSSGIQYEQYF. This chain joins TRBV25-1 and TRBJ2-7; 8 bases line up with TRBD2. CDR3 length: 16 amino acids. J was trimmed by 4 bases and V by 1 base; bases with no gene match: 9. Looked up from germline, CDR1 is MGHDK and CDR2 is SYGVNS.

The J gene is TRBJ2-1, the V gene TRBV7-3; 9 bases fit TRBD1. The V gene end was trimmed by 6 bases and the J gene end by 0 bases; junction bases not matched to a gene: 3. Germline V gene lookup returns CDR1 SGHTA and CDR2 FQGTGA. CDR3 size: 15 residues. CDR3 loop: CASRSQGASYNEQFF. In nucleotides, the CDR3 is TGTGCCAGCAGGTCACAGGGGGCCTCCTACAATGAGCAGTTCTTC.

The chain is built from TRBV5-1 and TRBJ1-4; 9 bases agree with TRBD1. The germline CDR1 and CDR2 sequences are SGHRS and YFSETQ. The CDR3 has 14 amino acids. V lost 3 bases, J lost 8 bases, and 5 bases stayed unmatched. The CDR3 sequence is CASSSGQGSEKLFF. The CDR3 DNA is TGCGCCAGCAGCTCGGGACAGGGAAGCGAAAAACTGTTTTTT.

The J gene is TRBJ2-3, the V gene TRBV27; D unresolved. CDR1 and CDR2 (germline): MNHEY, SMNVEV (reference sequence). V was trimmed by 3 bases and J by 4 bases, leaving 11 bases between them. The CDR3 extends over 14 amino acids. Written as DNA, the CDR3 is TGTGCCAGCAGTTTGTTAGTAGAATCAGATACGCAGTATTTT. Protein: CASSLLVESDTQYF.

The genes are TRBV9 and TRBJ2-3; 9 bases line up with TRBD2. V shed 0 bases, J shed 2 bases, and the junction held 7 bases outside the gene matches. Germline lookup yields CDR1 SGDLS and CDR2 YYNGEE. The CDR3 runs to 17 residues. CDR3 DNA sequence: TGTGCCAGCAGCGTAGAAGGCGGGGGGGGCCACACAGATACGCAGTATTTT. This codes for CASSVEGGGGHTDTQYF.

This clone was observed once. This chain uses TRBV27 with TRBJ1-5; D call uncertain. V was pared by 2 bases and J by 0 bases, with 17 bases between. Germline loops: CDR1 MNHEY, CDR2 SMNVEV (reference sequence). CDR3 length: 18 residues. The CDR3 DNA follows: TGTGCCAGCAGTTTAACTGCCCCAAGTGATCTTAGCAATCAGCCCCAGCATTTT. Translating it yields CASSLTAPSDLSNQPQHF.

This clone was observed a few times. The chain uses TRBV30 and TRBJ1-1, with 7 bases lining up with TRBD1. V lost 4 bases, J lost 3 bases, and 8 bases stayed unmatched. Germline CDR1 is GTSNPN and CDR2 is SVGIG (reference sequence). This CDR3 region has 14 residues. The DNA for the CDR3 is TGTGCCTGGAAACAGACAGGGAGTTACACTGAAGCTTTCTTT. Its protein product is CAWKQTGSYTEAFF.

V is TRBV28 and J is TRBJ2-7; D may correspond to TRBD1 or TRBD2 (5 bases each). V lost 5 bases and J 2 bases, leaving 13 bases between the germline ends. CDR3 length: 14 amino acids. CDR1 MDHEN and CDR2 SYDVKM come from the germline V gene. CDR3 residues: CASSPTGTTYEQYF. The DNA of the CDR3 is TGTGCCAGCAGTCCAACCGGGACGACCTACGAGCAGTACTTC.

V and J are TRBV6-5 and TRBJ1-1; TRBD1 agrees at 8 bases. The trim removed 6 bases at V and 4 bases at J, leaving 7 bases unmatched. CDR1 and CDR2 (germline): MNHEY, SVGAGI. CDR3 length: 14 residues. The CDR3 reads CASRPPGGGTEAFF. CDR3 coding DNA: TGTGCCAGCAGACCACCAGGGGGCGGCACTGAAGCTTTCTTT.

The CDR3 DNA follows: TGCGCCAGCAAGGGGTCTTGGGCACAGACTAACTATGGCTACACCTTC. Residues: CASKGSWAQTNYGYTF. The chain has TRBV5-1 and TRBJ1-2; a weak D match, TRBD1 (5 bases). The CDR3 consists of 16 residues. Trimming removed 6 bases at V and 0 bases at J, with 18 bases between. Germline V gene lookup returns CDR1 SGHRS and CDR2 YFSETQ.

The J gene is TRBJ2-1, the V gene TRBV11-2, with D perhaps matching TRBD2 (5 bases). The CDR3 has 12 amino acids. With 5 bases removed from V and 11 bases from J, the gap between germline ends came to 13 bases. Germline V gene data show CDR1 as SGHAT and CDR2 as FQNNGV. The CDR3 reads CASSGSREKQFF. CDR3 DNA: TGTGCCAGCAGCGGCTCGAGGGAGAAGCAGTTCTTC.

This chain joins TRBV5-1 and TRBJ2-5, with D perhaps being TRBD1 or TRBD2 (6 bases each). The germline gives CDR1 SGHRS, CDR2 YFSETQ. CDR3 length equals 15 residues. V was trimmed by 5 bases and J by 5 bases, leaving 19 bases between them. This chain's CDR3 is CASRASAPQGETQYF. The CDR3 nucleotides read TGCGCCAGCAGGGCTAGCGCTCCTCAGGGGGAGACCCAGTACTTC.

By share of the sample, this clone is medium-sized. This chain links TRBV7-9 with TRBJ2-7; TRBD2 might be the D (6 bases). Trimming stripped 4 bases from V and 6 bases from J, with 16 bases between. The CDR3 totals 14 residues. Germline CDR1 reads SEHNR; CDR2 reads FQNEAQ (reference sequence). The CDR3 DNA is TGTGCCAGCAGCTGGGGGGACTCCTTCCCCGAGCAGTACTTC. Amino acid sequence: CASSWGDSFPEQYF.

This rearrangement joins TRBV18 to TRBJ1-1; 7 bases align to TRBD1. The CDR3 sequence is 14 residues long. Losses at the gene ends were 0 bases for V and 7 bases for J; bases not matched to a gene: 5. CDR1 and CDR2 (germline): KGHSH, LQKENI. In nucleotides, the CDR3 is TGTGCCAGCTCACCACCCCACGGACAGGTTGAAGCTTTCTTT. Translating it yields CASSPPHGQVEAFF.

V is TRBV28 and J is TRBJ1-2, with D uncertain. The CDR3 covers 14 residues. V lost 5 bases, J lost 3 bases, and 13 bases lay in between. Germline CDR1 reads MDHEN; CDR2 reads SYDVKM. The CDR3 loop is CASSRHTTYYGYTF. The CDR3, as DNA: TGTGCCAGCAGTCGCCACACAACATACTATGGCTACACCTTC.

V and J are TRBV10-1 and TRBJ1-6; D is uncertain. Germline CDR1 WNHNN, CDR2 SYGVQD (reference sequence). V gave up 6 bases and J gave up 5 bases, with 11 bases separating them. CDR3 length: 14 amino acids. CDR3 nucleotide sequence: TGCGCCAGCAGGGACGGTGTGAATAATTCACCCCTCCACTTT. It yields the protein CASRDGVNNSPLHF.

The chain employs TRBV5-4 and TRBJ2-3; the match to TRBD2 covers 9 bases. The CDR3 is made up of 19 amino acids. The trim removed 0 bases at V and 1 base at J, leaving 12 bases unmatched. In germline, CDR1 is SGHNT, CDR2 YYREEE (reference sequence). As DNA, the CDR3 is TGTGCCAGCAGCTTGGCCGGGCTAGCGGGGAGCGGGGGCACAGATACGCAGTATTTT. This gives the protein CASSLAGLAGSGGTDTQYF.

This chain uses TRBV6-5 with TRBJ1-5; maybe TRBD1 (6 bases). Trimming shortened V by 5 bases and J by 9 bases, and 14 bases separated the two germline ends. There are 13 residues in the CDR3. The germline V gene encodes CDR1 MNHEY and CDR2 SVGAGI. The CDR3 bases are TGTGCCAGCAGTCCCCAGGGGATATGGCCCCAGCATTTT. Its translation: CASSPQGIWPQHF.